This entry lists 18 T cell receptor beta chains sequenced from one sample in a study of shared clonotypes between healthy human individuals. Clones were read by immunoSEQ multiplex PCR, and TCRdb kept only the in-frame ones, dropping some. The repertoire holds some 2.3 million clones, with 80% to 95% as singletons. The sequenced sample consisted of naive CD4+ T cells from PBMCs. Subset meaning: CD45RA+ positively selected. The source is a man in his late teens or twenties in good health. Some clones in this sample may be carry-over from other donors' samples.

This clone was seen only a few times. The genes are TRBV6-1 and TRBJ1-5; 7 nucleotides agree with TRBD1. The germline gives CDR1 MNHNS, CDR2 SASEGT. CDR3 length equals 13 residues. V lost 2 bases, J lost 7 bases, and 2 bases stayed unmatched. Here the CDR3 reads CASSETGVQPQHF. CDR3 bases: TGTGCCAGCAGTGAAACAGGGGTACAGCCCCAGCATTTT.

The chain joins TRBV5-4 to TRBJ1-4; D possibly corresponds to TRBD1 (5 bases). The CDR3 has 15 amino acids. V was cut by 4 bases and J by 6 bases, with 16 bases left in between. Germline-derived CDR1 and CDR2 are SGHNT and YYREEE (reference sequence). The CDR3 sequence is CASSRTGTLDEKLFF. In DNA form, the CDR3 reads TGTGCCAGCAGCCGCACCGGGACCTTAGATGAAAAACTGTTTTTT. Full variable domain (outside the CDR3, taken from reference TRBV5-4 and TRBJ1-4): ETGVTQSPTHLIKTRGQQVTLRCSSQSGHNTVSWYQQALGQGPQFIFQYYREEENGRGNFPPRFSGLQFPNYSSELNVNALELDDSALYLCASSRTGTLDEKLFFGSGTQLSVL.

The chain links TRBV11-2 to TRBJ2-2; tentatively, D is TRBD2 (5 bases). The germline V gene encodes CDR1 SGHAT and CDR2 FQNNGV. Trimming pared 2 bases from V and 2 bases from J, leaving 15 bases between. The CDR3 runs 17 residues. The DNA for the CDR3 is TGTGCCAGCAGCTTAAGGGTCGGGGAGAATAACACCGGGGAGCTGTTTTTT. Translation: CASSLRVGENNTGELFF.

The chain combines TRBV27 with TRBJ2-1; 8 bases map to TRBD1. With 4 bases clipped from V and 1 base from J, the junction kept 6 bases outside the gene matches. Per germline, CDR1 MNHEY and CDR2 SMNVEV (reference sequence). The CDR3 runs 16 residues. The CDR3 protein is CASSSPDRASYNEQFF. CDR3 bases: TGTGCCAGCAGTTCCCCGGACAGGGCGTCCTACAATGAGCAGTTCTTC.

The CDR3 DNA reads TGTGCCAGCTCACCTGGCCGGGACACCCTGTACGAGCAGTACTTC. Translated: CASSPGRDTLYEQYF. The chain has TRBV18 and TRBJ2-7; maybe TRBD1 (6 bases). The CDR3 sequence is 15 residues long. Germline loops: CDR1 KGHSH, CDR2 LQKENI. V was trimmed by 3 bases and J by 4 bases, leaving 16 bases between them.

The chain combines TRBV28 with TRBJ1-2, with a tentative D call TRBD1 (5 bases). CDR3 length equals 16 residues. V was pared by 3 bases and J by 7 bases, with 21 bases between. From germline, CDR1 is MDHEN and CDR2 SYDVKM. The CDR3 DNA sequence: TGTGCCAGCAGTTTGGGTGTAGGCGGGGGGGTTACTGGCTACACCTTC. Protein product: CASSLGVGGGVTGYTF.

V usage is TRBV7-3 and J usage is TRBJ2-3; D is uncertain. The CDR3 extends over 14 amino acids. CDR1 and CDR2 from the germline V gene are SGHTA and FQGTGA. Trimming took off 5 bases at V and 6 bases at J, with 15 bases between the two ends. Here the CDR3 reads CASSPSRARDTQYF. The CDR3 DNA reads as TGTGCCAGCAGCCCTTCCCGGGCCAGGGATACGCAGTATTTT.

The gene calls are TRBV6-5 and TRBJ2-1; D unclear. Germline assignment: CDR1 MNHEY and CDR2 SVGAGI. V lost 4 bases and J lost 2, with 15 bases in between. The CDR3 covers 16 residues. The chain's CDR3 is CASSLLYTRPYNEQFF. DNA of the CDR3: TGTGCCAGCAGTTTACTCTACACCCGGCCCTACAATGAGCAGTTCTTC.

The rearrangement links TRBV10-2 to TRBJ2-1; no clear D. Germline-derived CDR1 and CDR2 are WSHSY and SAAADI. V was shortened by 0 bases and J by 4 bases, with 4 bases between the two germline ends. The CDR3 is 13 residues long. In nucleotides, the CDR3 is TGCGCCAGCAGTGAGTCCGAGTACAATGAGCAGTTCTTC. Translation: CASSESEYNEQFF.

The chain carries TRBV6-6 and TRBJ1-3; the match to TRBD1 covers 7 bases. The V gene's germline CDR1 is MNHNY and CDR2 SVGAGI (reference sequence). The CDR3 spans 15 residues. The trim removed 2 bases at V and 5 bases at J, leaving 6 bases unmatched. The CDR3 reads CASSYDGTARNTIYF. The CDR3 DNA follows: TGTGCCAGCAGTTACGACGGGACAGCCAGAAACACCATATATTTT.

The chain has TRBV6-5 and TRBJ2-7; 9 bases are a match to TRBD1. Germline V CDR1 and CDR2: MNHEY, SVGAGI. The length of the CDR3 is 13 residues. V shed 6 bases, J shed 3 bases, and the junction held 3 bases outside the gene matches. This chain's CDR3 is CASSMDRGYEQYF. As DNA, the CDR3 is TGTGCCAGCAGCATGGACAGGGGCTACGAGCAGTACTTC.

The chain uses TRBV4-2 and TRBJ2-5; 15 nucleotides match TRBD2. The V gene's germline CDR1 is LGHNA and CDR2 YNFKEQ. The CDR3 extends over 16 amino acids. The ends lost 4 bases at V and 14 bases at J; junction bases unmatched: 14. This CDR3 reads CASSRTPGLAGGPIYF. CDR3 coding DNA: TGTGCCAGCAGCCGAACCCCGGGACTAGCGGGAGGTCCGATATACTTC.

V gene TRBV5-6 combines with J gene TRBJ2-5; a possible D gene is TRBD2 (6 bases). The germline V gene has CDR1 SGHDT and CDR2 YYEEEE. The CDR3 sequence is 16 residues long. V lost 4 bases to trimming and J lost 5 bases, with 21 bases between them. CDR3 DNA sequence: TGTGCCAGCAGCCCGTGGGGGGAGGCGACGGAGGAGACCCAGTACTTC. It is translated as CASSPWGEATEETQYF.

V usage is TRBV5-1 and J usage is TRBJ1-2; no firm D call. CDR3 length: 15 amino acids. Germline V CDR1 and CDR2: SGHRS, YFSETQ. The V and J ends lost 2 bases and 2 bases respectively, with 13 bases between them. CDR3 DNA sequence: TGCGCCAGCAGCTTCGAGGCTCCAGGCAACTATGGCTACACCTTC. Translating it yields CASSFEAPGNYGYTF.

The chain carries TRBV2 and TRBJ2-7; maybe TRBD1 (5 bases). Germline V CDR1 and CDR2: SNHLY, FYNNEI. There are 15 residues in the CDR3. V was shortened by 9 bases and J by 2 bases, with 20 bases between the two germline ends. Here the CDR3 reads CASVRDIAAPYEQYF. The DNA of the CDR3 is TGTGCCAGTGTCAGGGATATAGCTGCCCCCTACGAGCAGTACTTC.

The chain employs TRBV11-2 and TRBJ2-7, with D possibly TRBD2 on 5 matching bases. CDR3 length: 15 residues. CDR1 and CDR2 (germline): SGHAT, FQNNGV. The germline V and J ends were trimmed by 5 bases and 3 bases, with 17 bases remaining between them. In DNA form, the CDR3 reads TGTGCCAGCAGCCTCCTACTAGGCCGTGGCTACGAGCAGTACTTC. Translated, it gives CASSLLLGRGYEQYF.

The V and J genes are TRBV6-1 and TRBJ1-1; D is possibly TRBD1 (6 bases). The ends were cut back, 11 bases at V and 0 bases at J, with 13 bases in the middle. This CDR3 has 13 residues. Germline-derived CDR1 and CDR2 are MNHNS and SASEGT. The CDR3 bases are TGTGCCGGTAAGAAGGGGGTGAACACTGAAGCTTTCTTT. Residues: CAGKKGVNTEAFF.

The V gene is TRBV9, the J gene TRBJ2-2; D possibly uses TRBD1 or TRBD2 (5 bases each). The CDR3 has 16 amino acids. Trimming shortened V by 3 bases and J by 0 bases, and 12 bases separated the two germline ends. Germline-derived CDR1 and CDR2 are SGDLS and YYNGEE. This CDR3 is CASSGLEGPNTGELFF. The CDR3 nucleotides are TGTGCCAGCAGCGGTCTAGAGGGACCGAACACCGGGGAGCTGTTTTTT.